A few counts support the clone carrying this T cell receptor (beta chain). Its matching antigen is unknown. This sample was included in a study of cytomegalovirus exposure and HLA in healthy donors. Study information: As released early, the data held some 85 million unique TCRs from HLA-typed donors.

Donors showed nominal health when sampled, although they likely had unrecorded immune exposures. Findings and caveats of the study: Rare TCR sequences dominated, though some public TCRs recurred in many donors. Earlier analysis found most TCR beta V segments productive about 87% or about 30% of the time.

The PCR had 60 Vbeta and 13 Jbeta primers. Sequenced by immunoSEQ multiplex PCR; TCRdb stores in-frame clones only, minus some. Of approximately 90,000 clones in the sample, under 80% were seen once. This CDR3 has 14 amino acids. V lost 2 bases and J lost 4; bases outside the gene matches: 3. Looked up from germline, CDR1 is LGHNT and CDR2 is FRNRAP. The clonotype originates from a woman in her twenties or thirties in good health and CMV-seronegative. The specimen was PBMCs. This chain connects TRBV12-5 to TRBJ2-7; 9 bases match TRBD1. CDR3: CASGLRDRVYEQYF. CDR3 sequence (DNA): TGTGCTAGTGGTTTGAGGGACAGGGTTTACGAGCAGTACTTC.